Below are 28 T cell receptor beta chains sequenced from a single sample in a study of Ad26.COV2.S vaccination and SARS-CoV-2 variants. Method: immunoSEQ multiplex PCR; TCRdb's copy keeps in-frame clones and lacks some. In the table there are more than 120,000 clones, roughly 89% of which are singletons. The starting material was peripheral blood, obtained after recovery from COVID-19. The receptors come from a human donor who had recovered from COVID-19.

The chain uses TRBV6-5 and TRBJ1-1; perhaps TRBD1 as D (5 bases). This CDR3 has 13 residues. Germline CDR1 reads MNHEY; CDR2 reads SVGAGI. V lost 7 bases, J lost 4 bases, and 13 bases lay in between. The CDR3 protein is CASTVSGITEAFF. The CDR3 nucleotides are TGTGCCAGCACCGTTTCAGGGATCACTGAAGCTTTCTTT.

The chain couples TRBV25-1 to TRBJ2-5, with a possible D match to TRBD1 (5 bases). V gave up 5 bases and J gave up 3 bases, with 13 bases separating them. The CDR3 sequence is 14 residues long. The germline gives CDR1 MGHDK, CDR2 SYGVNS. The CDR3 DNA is TGTGCCAGCAGTATTCGAGAGACAGAAGAGACCCAGTACTTC. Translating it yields CASSIRETEETQYF.

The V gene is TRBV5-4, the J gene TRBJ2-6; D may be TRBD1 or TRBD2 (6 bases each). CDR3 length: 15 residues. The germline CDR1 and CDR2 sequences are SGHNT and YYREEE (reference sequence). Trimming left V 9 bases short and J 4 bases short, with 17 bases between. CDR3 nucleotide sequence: TGTGCCACCAAAGGGGGGAAGCCCGGGGCCAACGTCCTGACTTTC. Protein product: CATKGGKPGANVLTF.

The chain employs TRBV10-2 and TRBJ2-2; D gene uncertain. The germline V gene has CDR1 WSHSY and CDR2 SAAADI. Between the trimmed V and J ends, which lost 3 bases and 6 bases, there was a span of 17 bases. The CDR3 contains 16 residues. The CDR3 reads CASSDWQDPSPGELFF. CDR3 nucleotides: TGCGCCAGCAGTGATTGGCAGGATCCCTCCCCCGGGGAGCTGTTTTTT.

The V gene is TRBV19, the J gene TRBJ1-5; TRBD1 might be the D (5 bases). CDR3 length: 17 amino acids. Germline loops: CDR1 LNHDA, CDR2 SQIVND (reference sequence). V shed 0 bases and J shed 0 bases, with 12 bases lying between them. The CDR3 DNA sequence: TGTGCCAGTAGTATAGATGAGGCGGGGGTTAGCAATCAGCCCCAGCATTTT. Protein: CASSIDEAGVSNQPQHF.

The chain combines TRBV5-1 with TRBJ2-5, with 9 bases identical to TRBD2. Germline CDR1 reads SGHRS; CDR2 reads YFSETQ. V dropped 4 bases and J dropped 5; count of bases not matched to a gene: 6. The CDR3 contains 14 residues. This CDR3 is CASSPSTSGETQYF. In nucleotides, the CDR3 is TGCGCCAGCAGCCCGTCGACTAGCGGTGAGACCCAGTACTTC. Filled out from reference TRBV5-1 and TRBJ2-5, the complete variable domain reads KAGVTQTPRYLIKTRGQQVTLSCSPISGHRSVSWYQQTPGQGLQFLFEYFSETQRNKGNFPGRFSGRQFSNSRSEMNVSTLELGDSALYLCASSPSTSGETQYFGPGTRLLVL.

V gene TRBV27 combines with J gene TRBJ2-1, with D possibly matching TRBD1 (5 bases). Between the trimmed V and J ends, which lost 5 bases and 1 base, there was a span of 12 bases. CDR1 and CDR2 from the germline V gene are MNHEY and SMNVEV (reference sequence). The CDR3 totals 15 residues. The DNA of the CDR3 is TGTGCCAGCAGTCCCGGACATAGTTCCTACAATGAGCAGTTCTTC. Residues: CASSPGHSSYNEQFF.

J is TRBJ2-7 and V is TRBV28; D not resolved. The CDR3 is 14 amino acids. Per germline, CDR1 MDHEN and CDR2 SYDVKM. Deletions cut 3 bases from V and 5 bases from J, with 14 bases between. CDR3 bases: TGTGCCAGCAGTTTCCCAGGAGCCCCCCACGAGCAGTACTTC. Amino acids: CASSFPGAPHEQYF.

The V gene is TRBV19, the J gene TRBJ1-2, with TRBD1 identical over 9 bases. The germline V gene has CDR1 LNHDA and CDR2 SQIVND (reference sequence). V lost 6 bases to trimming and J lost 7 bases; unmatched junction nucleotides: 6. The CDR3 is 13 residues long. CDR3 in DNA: TGTGCCAGTAGCGGACAGGGGTTGTCTGGCTACACCTTC. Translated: CASSGQGLSGYTF.

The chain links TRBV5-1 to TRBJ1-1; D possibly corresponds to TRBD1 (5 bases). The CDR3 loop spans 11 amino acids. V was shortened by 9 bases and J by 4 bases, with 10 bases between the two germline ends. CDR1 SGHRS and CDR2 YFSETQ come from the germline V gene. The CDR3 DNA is TGCGCCAACTACGGGGGCACTGAAGCTTTCTTT. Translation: CANYGGTEAFF. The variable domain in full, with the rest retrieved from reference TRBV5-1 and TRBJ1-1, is KAGVTQTPRYLIKTRGQQVTLSCSPISGHRSVSWYQQTPGQGLQFLFEYFSETQRNKGNFPGRFSGRQFSNSRSEMNVSTLELGDSALYLCANYGGTEAFFGQGTRLTVV.

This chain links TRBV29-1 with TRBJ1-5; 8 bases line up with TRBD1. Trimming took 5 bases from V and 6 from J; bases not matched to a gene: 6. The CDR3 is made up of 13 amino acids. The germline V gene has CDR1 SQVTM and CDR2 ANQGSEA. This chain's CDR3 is CSVTDRVSQPQHF. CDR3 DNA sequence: TGCAGCGTTACGGACAGGGTAAGTCAGCCCCAGCATTTT.

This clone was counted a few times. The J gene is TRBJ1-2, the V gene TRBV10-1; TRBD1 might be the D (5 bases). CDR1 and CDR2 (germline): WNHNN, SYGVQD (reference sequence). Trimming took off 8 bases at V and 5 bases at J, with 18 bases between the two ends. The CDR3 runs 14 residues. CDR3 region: CASVDGETDYGYTF. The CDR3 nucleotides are TGCGCCAGCGTGGACGGGGAGACAGATTATGGCTACACCTTC.

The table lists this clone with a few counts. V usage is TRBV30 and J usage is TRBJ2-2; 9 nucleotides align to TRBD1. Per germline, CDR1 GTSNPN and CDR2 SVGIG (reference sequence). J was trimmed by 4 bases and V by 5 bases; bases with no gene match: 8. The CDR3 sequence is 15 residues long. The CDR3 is CAWAFRDRVTGELFF. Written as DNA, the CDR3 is TGTGCCTGGGCATTCCGGGACAGGGTCACCGGGGAGCTGTTTTTT. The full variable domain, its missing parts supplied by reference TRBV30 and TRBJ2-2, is SQTIHQWPATLVQPVGSPLSLECTVEGTSNPNLYWYRQAAGRGLQLLFYSVGIGQISSEVPQNLSASRPQDRQFILSSKKLLLSDSGFYLCAWAFRDRVTGELFFGEGSRLTVL.

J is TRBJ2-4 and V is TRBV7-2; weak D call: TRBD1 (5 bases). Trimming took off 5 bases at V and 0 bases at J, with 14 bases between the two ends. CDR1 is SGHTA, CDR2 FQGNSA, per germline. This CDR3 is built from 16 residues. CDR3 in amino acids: CASSEQVIGAKNIQYF. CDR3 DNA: TGTGCCAGCAGCGAACAGGTGATTGGAGCCAAAAACATTCAGTACTTC.

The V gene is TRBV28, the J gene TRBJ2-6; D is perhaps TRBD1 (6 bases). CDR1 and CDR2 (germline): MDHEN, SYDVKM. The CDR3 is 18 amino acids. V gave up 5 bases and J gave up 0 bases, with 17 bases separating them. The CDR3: CASSDFGTFHSGANVLTF. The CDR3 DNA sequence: TGTGCCAGCAGTGACTTCGGGACATTCCACTCTGGGGCCAACGTCCTGACTTTC.

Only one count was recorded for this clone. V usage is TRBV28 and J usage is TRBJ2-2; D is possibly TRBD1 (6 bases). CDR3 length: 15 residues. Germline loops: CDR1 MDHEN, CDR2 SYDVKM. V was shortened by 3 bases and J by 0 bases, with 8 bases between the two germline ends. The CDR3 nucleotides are TGTGCCAGCAGTTTTAGGGGGACGAACACCGGGGAGCTGTTTTTT. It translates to CASSFRGTNTGELFF.

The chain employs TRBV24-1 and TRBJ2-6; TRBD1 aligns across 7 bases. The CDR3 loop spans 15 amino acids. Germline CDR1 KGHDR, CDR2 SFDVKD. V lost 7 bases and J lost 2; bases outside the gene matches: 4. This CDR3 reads CATSDRAPGANVLTF. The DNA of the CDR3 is TGTGCCACCAGCGACAGGGCTCCTGGGGCCAACGTCCTGACTTTC.

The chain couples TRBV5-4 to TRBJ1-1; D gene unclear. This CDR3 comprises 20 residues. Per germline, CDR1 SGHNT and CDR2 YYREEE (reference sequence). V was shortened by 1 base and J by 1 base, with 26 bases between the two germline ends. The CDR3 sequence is CASSLLGIRPHPGGNTEAFF. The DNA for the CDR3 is TGTGCCAGCAGCTTGTTGGGGATCAGGCCTCATCCGGGTGGGAACACTGAAGCTTTCTTT.

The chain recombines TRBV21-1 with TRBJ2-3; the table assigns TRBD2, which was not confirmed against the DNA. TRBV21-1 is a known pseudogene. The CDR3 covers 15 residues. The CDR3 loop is CARPTLGEGPDTQYF. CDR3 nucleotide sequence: TGTGCCAGACCAACGTTAGGGGAGGGGCCAGATACGCAGTATTTT.

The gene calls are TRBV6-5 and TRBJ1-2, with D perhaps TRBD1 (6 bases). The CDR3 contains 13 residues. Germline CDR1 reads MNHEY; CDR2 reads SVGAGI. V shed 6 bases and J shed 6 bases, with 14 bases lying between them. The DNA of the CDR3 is TGTGCCAGCAGCCTAACAGACAGGAATGGCTACACCTTC. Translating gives CASSLTDRNGYTF.

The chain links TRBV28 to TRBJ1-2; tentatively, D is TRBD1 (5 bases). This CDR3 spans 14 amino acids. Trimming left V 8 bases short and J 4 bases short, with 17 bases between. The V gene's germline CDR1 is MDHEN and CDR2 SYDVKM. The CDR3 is CASVAGYRGYGYTF. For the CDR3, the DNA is TGTGCCAGCGTAGCAGGGTATCGAGGCTATGGCTACACCTTC.

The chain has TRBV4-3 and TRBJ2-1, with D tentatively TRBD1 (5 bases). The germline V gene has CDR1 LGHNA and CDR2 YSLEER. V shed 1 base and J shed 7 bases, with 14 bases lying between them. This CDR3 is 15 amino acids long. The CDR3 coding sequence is TGCGCCAGCAGCCAAGGGACATCGAAACTTAATGAGCAGTTCTTC. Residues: CASSQGTSKLNEQFF.

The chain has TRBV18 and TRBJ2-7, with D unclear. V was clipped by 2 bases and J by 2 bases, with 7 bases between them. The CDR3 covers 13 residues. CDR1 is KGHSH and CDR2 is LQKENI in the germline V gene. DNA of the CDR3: TGTGCCAGCTCACCAAATGGGGCCTACGAGCAGTACTTC. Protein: CASSPNGAYEQYF.

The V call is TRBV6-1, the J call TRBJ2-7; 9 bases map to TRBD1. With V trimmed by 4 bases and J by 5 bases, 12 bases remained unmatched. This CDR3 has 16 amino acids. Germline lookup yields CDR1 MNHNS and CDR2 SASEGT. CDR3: CASSAYPGQGVHEQYF. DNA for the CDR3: TGTGCCAGCAGTGCCTATCCGGGACAGGGAGTCCACGAGCAGTACTTC.

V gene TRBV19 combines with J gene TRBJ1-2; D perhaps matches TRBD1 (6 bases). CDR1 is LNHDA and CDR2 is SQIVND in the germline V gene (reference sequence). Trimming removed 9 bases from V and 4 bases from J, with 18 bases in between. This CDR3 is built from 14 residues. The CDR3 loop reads CASRQGPPFYGYTF. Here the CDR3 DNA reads TGTGCCAGCCGCCAGGGGCCCCCCTTCTATGGCTACACCTTC.

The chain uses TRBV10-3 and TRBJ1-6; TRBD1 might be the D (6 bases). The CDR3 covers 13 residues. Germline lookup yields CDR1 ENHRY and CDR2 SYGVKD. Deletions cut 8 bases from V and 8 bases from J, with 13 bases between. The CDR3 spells CAIGGGPYSPLHF. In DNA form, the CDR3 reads TGTGCCATCGGGGGGGGGCCGTATTCACCCCTCCACTTT.

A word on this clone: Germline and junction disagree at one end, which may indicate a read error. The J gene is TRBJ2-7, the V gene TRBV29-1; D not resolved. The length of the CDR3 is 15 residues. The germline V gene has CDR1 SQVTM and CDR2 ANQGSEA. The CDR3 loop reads CSVEDWARSSYEQYF. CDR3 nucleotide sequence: TGCAGCGTGGAAGACTGGGCCCGGAGCTCCTACGAGCAGTACTTC.

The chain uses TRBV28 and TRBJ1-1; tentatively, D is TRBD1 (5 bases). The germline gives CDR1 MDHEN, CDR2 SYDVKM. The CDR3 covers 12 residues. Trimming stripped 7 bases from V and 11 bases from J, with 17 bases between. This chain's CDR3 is CASTYRTEKAFF. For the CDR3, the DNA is TGTGCCAGCACGTACAGGACGGAGAAGGCTTTCTTT.